Listed below are T cell receptor beta chains from one sample, sequenced in a study of shared clonotypes between healthy human individuals. Clones were read by immunoSEQ multiplex PCR, and TCRdb kept only the in-frame ones, dropping some. The table records roughly 320,000 clones, roughly 87% of them present only once. The sample consisted of memory CD8+ T cells sorted from blood. All receptors derive from a young man in good health. Both conserved end residues are part of each CDR3. A D gene is named only where the DNA matches it firmly. Expanded clones get a size class; other rows say once, few or many, or leave the size out.

.	.	TRBJ2-7	TRBV29-1	TGCAGCGTTGTAACCGGGACACAGAACTACGAGCAGTACTTC	CSVVTGTQNYEQYF
.	TRBD1	TRBJ1-2	TRBV9	TGTGCCAGCAGCGAGGAGGGACAGGGCTCCTTCTATGGCTACACCTTC	CASSEEGQGSFYGYTF
.	TRBD2	TRBJ2-2	TRBV7-2	TGTGCCAGCAGCTTAGAGGGACTAGCTTACACCGGGGAGCTGTTTTTT	CASSLEGLAYTGELFF
.	.	TRBJ2-3	TRBV2	TGTGCCACTTCTCCTCTTGTAAGCACAGATACGCAGTATTTT	CATSPLVSTDTQYF
.	.	TRBJ2-1	TRBV7-6	TGTGCCAGCAGCGATACAGAGGACTCCTACAATGAGCAGTTCTTC	CASSDTEDSYNEQFF
.	TRBD2	TRBJ2-3	TRBV9	TGTGCCAGCACAGGCCCTAGCGGGGGGACCACAGATACGCAGTATTTT	CASTGPSGGTTDTQYF
.	.	TRBJ2-7	TRBV30	TGTGCCTGGAGTGTGGGCAGTTCCTACGAGCAGTACTTC	CAWSVGSSYEQYF
.	.	TRBJ1-2	TRBV9	TGTGCCAGCAGTAGACAGTATGGCTACACCTTC	CASSRQYGYTF
.	.	TRBJ2-7	TRBV19	TGTGCCAGCGGGACAAATACCTACGAGCAGTACTTC	CASGTNTYEQYF
many	TRBD2	TRBJ2-1	TRBV10-3	TGTGCCATCAGAGACCCGGGACTAGCGGAGAGGAGGGATGAGGATGAGCAGTTCTTC	CAIRDPGLAERRDEDEQFF
.	.	TRBJ1-4	TRBV7-9	TGTGCCAGCAGTCAGGCGCCCTTGGTGGGCGAAAAACTGTTTTTT	CASSQAPLVGEKLFF
once	.	TRBJ1-1	TRBV7-9	TGTGCCAGCAGCTTAATCGAGGGAGGGTCGAAATGGGCTGAAGCTTTCTTT	CASSLIEGGSKWAEAFF
.	.	TRBJ2-7	TRBV6-1	TGTGCCAGCAGTGAAATCGGGGACGCCTACGAGCAGTACTTC	CASSEIGDAYEQYF
.	.	TRBJ1-2	TRBV9	TGTGCCAGCAGCGGAAATGGGGAAGGCTACACCTTC	CASSGNGEGYTF
.	.	TRBJ2-2	TRBV28	TGTGCCAGCAGTTCCCGGGACGGACACACCGGGGAGCTGTTTTTT	CASSSRDGHTGELFF
.	.	TRBJ2-7	TRBV4-1	TGCGCCAGCAGCCAAGTCCCGGGAAAGGGCTACGAGCAGTACTTC	CASSQVPGKGYEQYF
.	TRBD2	TRBJ2-1	TRBV5-1	TGCGCCAGCAGCTTGACAGCTAGCGGGAGGATGTCCTACAATGAGCAGTTCTTC	CASSLTASGRMSYNEQFF
.	.	TRBJ2-1	TRBV2	TGTGCCAGCATCCCGCCCGGGACGACCTACAATGAGCAGTTCTTC	CASIPPGTTYNEQFF
.	TRBD2	TRBJ2-2	TRBV10-3	TGTGCCATCAGTTACGGACTAGCGGGGAACACCGGGGAGCTGTTTTTT	CAISYGLAGNTGELFF
.	.	TRBJ2-7	TRBV10-1	TGCGCCAGCAGTGCCGGGACACACTCCTACGAGCAGTACTTC	CASSAGTHSYEQYF
.	TRBD1	TRBJ1-3	TRBV2	TGTGCCAGCCCGACAGGGTCTGGAAACACCATATATTTT	CASPTGSGNTIYF
.	.	TRBJ1-2	TRBV6-1	TGTGCCAGCAGTGAAGCTAGTAAGAGACGTCTTTTCGGCTACACCTTC	CASSEASKRRLFGYTF
.	.	TRBJ1-4	TRBV18	TGTGCCAGCTCACTCCAACTGTTTTTT	CASSLQLFF
.	.	TRBJ1-1	TRBV10-2	TGCGCCAGCAGAACAGGGTTGGAAGCTTTCTTT	CASRTGLEAFF
.	TRBD1	TRBJ1-1	TRBV10-3	TGTGCCATCAGCCGACAGGGTAACACTGAAGCTTTCTTT	CAISRQGNTEAFF
once	.	TRBJ2-3	TRBV28	TGTGCCAGCAGTACAGCTCTGGACAGCGTCACAGATACGCAGTATTTT	CASSTALDSVTDTQYF
.	.	TRBJ1-4	TRBV4-1	TGCGCCAGCAGCCAGCGCCTCAATGAAAAACTGTTTTTT	CASSQRLNEKLFF
.	.	TRBJ2-3	TRBV5-8	TGTGCCAGCAGCTTGGGTCTGCACTTAACAGATACGCAGTATTTT	CASSLGLHLTDTQYF
few	.	TRBJ1-6	TRBV5-4	TGTGCCAGCAGCCTGCTCGGGTCGGGTTCACCCCTCCACTTT	CASSLLGSGSPLHF
once	TRBD1	TRBJ2-7	TRBV19	TGTGCCAGTAGACCAGGGGGCTTAAACTCCTACGAGCAGTACTTC	CASRPGGLNSYEQYF
.	TRBD1	TRBJ1-2	TRBV5-1	TGCGCCAGCAGCTTGGACTACGGGACAGGGCATGGGTATGGCTACACCTTC	CASSLDYGTGHGYGYTF
.	TRBD2	TRBJ2-3	TRBV27	TGTGCCAGCAGTAGCCGTCTAGCGGCCCTACCGAGCACAGATACGCAGTATTTT	CASSSRLAALPSTDTQYF
.	.	TRBJ2-1	TRBV6-1	TGTGCCAGCAGTACAGGTTTTTCCTACAATGAGCAGTTCTTC	CASSTGFSYNEQFF
.	TRBD1	TRBJ2-2	TRBV5-1	TGCGCCAGCAGCGCAAACAGGGGGCCACCAAGTTGGGAGCTGTTTTTT	CASSANRGPPSWELFF
.	.	TRBJ2-7	TRBV28	TGTGCCAGCAGTCCCACCCCCAGGGTCGCGGCCTACGAGCAGTACTTC	CASSPTPRVAAYEQYF
many	.	TRBJ1-2	TRBV19	TGTGCCACCCAGACAGGCAGCAGGCTTGGCTACACCTTC	CATQTGSRLGYTF
.	.	TRBJ2-7	TRBV5-1	TGCGCCAGCAGCTTATTACTTGGGCCCTACGAGCAGTACTTC	CASSLLLGPYEQYF
.	.	TRBJ2-1	TRBV7-9	TGTGCCAGCAGCTTCGGCCCCTATGGGGGCGTTTTTAATGAGCAGTTCTTC	CASSFGPYGGVFNEQFF
.	.	TRBJ2-7	TRBV27	TGTGCCAGCAGTTTAGCTGGTAACGAGCAGTACTTC	CASSLAGNEQYF
.	.	TRBJ1-2	TRBV25-1	TGTGCCACGGGCAGGCCGGATGGCTACACCTTC	CATGRPDGYTF
.	.	TRBJ2-7	TRBV27	TGTGCCAGCAGTTTCTCCGGGGAGCGGAGCTCCTACGAGCAGTACTTC	CASSFSGERSSYEQYF
.	.	TRBJ2-1	TRBV27	TGTGCCAGCAGTGTGGCCGGGACAAGGAACTACAATGAGCAGTTCTTC	CASSVAGTRNYNEQFF
.	TRBD2	TRBJ2-3	TRBV9	TGTGCCAGCAGCGTAGCGTCTAGCGGGGACACAGATACGCAGTATTTT	CASSVASSGDTDTQYF
.	.	TRBJ2-7	TRBV28	TGTGCCAGCAATCAAAGGGGCGAGCAGTACTTC	CASNQRGEQYF
.	.	TRBJ1-6	TRBV27	TGTGCCAGCAGTCGAACTGCCGGCGACAGTTATAATTCACCCCTCCACTTT	CASSRTAGDSYNSPLHF
.	.	TRBJ1-1	TRBV7-9	TGTGCCAGCAGCCCGGACGGGGGGAACACTGAAGCTTTCTTT	CASSPDGGNTEAFF
.	.	TRBJ2-1	TRBV4-1	TGCGCCAGCAGCCAACCAACAGGGACTAATGAGCAGTTCTTC	CASSQPTGTNEQFF
.	.	TRBJ2-1	TRBV2	TGTGCCAGCAGTGAGCGGGATGAGCAGTTCTTC	CASSERDEQFF
.	TRBD2	TRBJ2-5	TRBV5-6	TGTGCCAGCAGCTTGGCTTATCCAGCGGGAGCCCAAGAGACCCAGTACTTC	CASSLAYPAGAQETQYF
.	.	TRBJ2-1	TRBV7-9	TGTGCCAGCAGCTTAACGGGGAATGAGCAGTTCTTC	CASSLTGNEQFF
.	.	TRBJ1-1	TRBV7-6	TGTGCCAGCAGCGTAAGGGGAAGTAACACTGAAGCTTTCTTT	CASSVRGSNTEAFF
.	.	TRBJ2-7	TRBV29-1	TGCAGCGTTGAACAGGGAACCCACGAGCAGTACTTC	CSVEQGTHEQYF
.	.	TRBJ2-2	TRBV4-1	TGCGCCAGCAGCCAACCCGGACTGAACACCGGGGAGCTGTTTTTT	CASSQPGLNTGELFF
.	.	TRBJ2-2	TRBV12-1	TGTGCCAGCAGCTCGGAGGGACAGGGATCGTCGGACACCGGGGAGCTGTTTTTT	CASSSEGQGSSDTGELFF